These 22 T cell receptor beta chains were all obtained from the same sample, sequenced in a study of blood T cell repertoires in COVID-19 (dated by TCRdb to about 2020). The library came from the immunoSEQ multiplex PCR assay. TCRdb retrieved this table from immuneACCESS and kept in-frame rearrangements only. Not all clones are present; in checked studies, unresolved V genes account for under half, and no reason is known for the remainder. The sample has approximately 190,000 clones on record, roughly 79% of them singletons. About 6.9% of the sample rests with the top ten. The sample taken for sequencing was peripheral blood. The receptor set was obtained from a human donor with acute or convalescent COVID-19. The donor label of this sample is uncertain.

This rearrangement joins TRBV3-1 (or the pseudogene TRBV3-2) to TRBJ2-2; tentatively, D is TRBD2 (5 bases). The CDR3 sequence is 15 residues long. Germline CDR1 and CDR2: LGHDT and YNNKEL (reference sequence). V lost 4 bases and J lost 2, with 11 bases in between. The chain's CDR3 is CASSPSTINTGELFF. Here the CDR3 DNA reads TGTGCCAGCAGCCCATCGACTATAAACACCGGGGAGCTGTTTTTT.

The CDR3 DNA sequence: TGTGCCAGTAGTACCTTAGCGGGAGATGTCTACGAGCAGTACTTC. Its translation: CASSTLAGDVYEQYF. The gene calls are TRBV19 and TRBJ2-7; TRBD2 matches at 9 bases. CDR3 length: 15 amino acids. Germline V gene lookup returns CDR1 LNHDA and CDR2 SQIVND (reference sequence). V dropped 4 bases and J dropped 3; count of bases not matched to a gene: 7.

The chain uses TRBV7-9 and TRBJ2-7; tentative D call: TRBD2 (6 bases). V lost 4 bases, J lost 5 bases, and 12 bases lay in between. CDR1 and CDR2 from the germline V gene are SEHNR and FQNEAQ (reference sequence). CDR3 length: 13 residues. This CDR3 reads CASSYAGFDEQYF. As DNA, the CDR3 is TGTGCCAGCAGCTACGCGGGATTTGACGAGCAGTACTTC.

The rearrangement links TRBV19 to TRBJ1-1, with 7 nucleotides matching TRBD1. CDR3 length: 14 residues. V lost 3 bases, J lost 6 bases, and 7 bases stayed unmatched. Germline loops: CDR1 LNHDA, CDR2 SQIVND (reference sequence). Written as DNA, the CDR3 is TGTGCCAGTAGTATCCGGGACAGCCAGGCTGAAGCTTTCTTT. Amino acids: CASSIRDSQAEAFF.

The chain joins TRBV7-9 to TRBJ1-3; tentative D call: TRBD1 (5 bases). In germline, CDR1 is SEHNR, CDR2 FQNEAQ (reference sequence). Trimming removed 9 bases at V and 0 bases at J, with 15 bases between. This CDR3 has 15 amino acids. The CDR3 loop is CARPRGTYSGNTIYF. CDR3 sequence (DNA): TGTGCCAGACCGCGGGGGACCTACTCTGGAAACACCATATATTTT.

Only a few counts were recorded for this clone. The rearrangement joins TRBV2 to TRBJ2-2; D is unclear. CDR1 and CDR2 from the germline V gene are SNHLY and FYNNEI. V was pared by 4 bases and J by 3 bases, with 12 bases between. The CDR3 extends over 15 amino acids. The CDR3 spells CASSVGQRYTGELFF. The CDR3 nucleotides read TGTGCCAGCAGTGTCGGCCAGCGATACACCGGGGAGCTGTTTTTT.

This chain uses TRBV2 with TRBJ2-1; TRBD1 agrees at 9 bases. V shed 6 bases, J shed 2 bases, and the junction held 5 bases outside the gene matches. In germline, CDR1 is SNHLY, CDR2 FYNNEI. This CDR3 has 15 amino acids. The CDR3 reads CASSAGQGTYNEQFF. In nucleotides, the CDR3 is TGTGCCAGCAGCGCCGGACAGGGGACCTACAATGAGCAGTTCTTC.

This sequence joins TRBV12-5 and TRBJ2-5, with 7 positions matching TRBD1. The CDR3 has 14 amino acids. The V gene's germline CDR1 is LGHNT and CDR2 FRNRAP. Trimming cost V 5 bases and J 2 bases; bases outside gene matches: 5. The CDR3 DNA sequence: TGTGCTAGTGGTCCCGGGGACAGTCAAGAGACCCAGTACTTC. Amino acid sequence: CASGPGDSQETQYF.

J is TRBJ2-2 and V is TRBV18; 8 bases align to TRBD1. CDR1 is KGHSH, CDR2 LQKENI, per germline. Trimming removed 2 bases from V and 4 bases from J; junction bases left unmatched: 3. The CDR3 length is 15 residues. The CDR3 loop is CASSPWTGITGELFF. The CDR3 DNA reads TGTGCCAGCTCACCATGGACAGGGATCACCGGGGAGCTGTTTTTT.

The CDR3 protein is CASSHGQGRVNTEAFF. The CDR3 coding sequence is TGTGCCAGCAGCCACGGCCAGGGGAGGGTGAACACTGAAGCTTTCTTT. The gene calls are TRBV3-1 (or the pseudogene TRBV3-2) and TRBJ1-1; D may be TRBD1 (6 bases). This CDR3 is 16 amino acids long. Germline V gene sequence: CDR1 LGHDT, CDR2 YNNKEL (reference sequence). Trimming stripped 3 bases from V and 0 bases from J, with 14 bases between.

The V call is TRBV27, the J call TRBJ1-1, with TRBD1 as a possible D gene (5 bases). Trimming stripped 6 bases from V and 1 base from J, with 15 bases between. Looked up from germline, CDR1 is MNHEY and CDR2 is SMNVEV (reference sequence). The CDR3 has 15 residues. CDR3 amino acids: CASRKWAGGNTEAFF. CDR3 nucleotides: TGTGCCAGCAGGAAGTGGGCCGGGGGGAACACTGAAGCTTTCTTT.

V and J are TRBV19 and TRBJ1-2; no definite D call. CDR1 and CDR2 from the germline V gene are LNHDA and SQIVND (reference sequence). Between the trimmed V and J ends, which lost 6 bases and 4 bases, there was a span of 18 bases. CDR3 size: 15 residues. The CDR3 bases are TGTGCCAGTAGGGGAGAAGGAACGGGGATCTATGGCTACACCTTC. It encodes CASRGEGTGIYGYTF.

This rearrangement joins TRBV19 to TRBJ1-2, with 12 bases identical to TRBD1. Unmatched junction bases numbered 7, after V lost 6 bases and J lost 2 bases. The length of the CDR3 is 16 residues. Looked up from germline, CDR1 is LNHDA and CDR2 is SQIVND (reference sequence). CDR3 bases: TGTGCCAGTAGCCTCCCGGGACAGGGGGCGAACTATGGCTACACCTTC. It codes for CASSLPGQGANYGYTF.

V is TRBV28 and J is TRBJ2-7, with TRBD2 matching over 11 bases. V lost 6 bases, J lost 6 bases, and 7 bases stayed unmatched. This CDR3 is built from 14 residues. In germline, CDR1 is MDHEN, CDR2 SYDVKM. The DNA for the CDR3 is TGTGCCAGCAGACTTAGCGGGAGGGCCGGCGAGCAGTACTTC. Amino acids: CASRLSGRAGEQYF. The full variable domain, with the rest looked up from reference TRBV28 and TRBJ2-7, is DVKVTQSSRYLVKRTGEKVFLECVQDMDHENMFWYRQDPGLGLRLIYFSYDVKMKEKGDIPEGYSVSREKKERFSLILESASTNQTSMYLCASRLSGRAGEQYFGPGTRLTVT.

The rearrangement uses TRBV11-3 and TRBJ1-5; tentative D call: TRBD1 (5 bases). CDR3 length: 13 residues. Germline CDR1 SGHNT, CDR2 YENEEA. V lost 5 bases and J 5 bases, leaving 10 bases between the germline ends. CDR3 sequence reads: CASSGVGDQPQHF. The CDR3 DNA is TGTGCCAGCAGCGGTGTAGGGGATCAGCCCCAGCATTTT.

This clone was seen just once. This chain uses TRBV11-3 with TRBJ2-1, with 11 positions matching TRBD1. The germline gives CDR1 SGHNT, CDR2 YENEEA. The V and J ends lost 5 bases and 1 base, in that order; junction bases with no gene match: 4. The CDR3 consists of 16 residues. CDR3 bases: TGTGCCAGCAGCCCAGGACAGGGGGCTTCCTACAATGAGCAGTTCTTC. The encoded protein is CASSPGQGASYNEQFF.

The chain has TRBV10-1 and TRBJ2-1, with TRBD2 matching 7 bases. The CDR3 has 15 residues. After removal of 5 bases from V and 10 bases from J, the junction contained 14 bases not matched to a gene. Germline loops: CDR1 WNHNN, CDR2 SYGVQD (reference sequence). The CDR3 nucleotides read TGCGCCAGCAGTCCCGGCGGGAGCTACGGCGGGGAGCAGTTCTTC. This encodes CASSPGGSYGGEQFF.

The chain couples TRBV24-1 to TRBJ2-1; maybe TRBD2 (6 bases). The germline gives CDR1 KGHDR, CDR2 SFDVKD. V dropped 7 bases and J dropped 0 bases, with 18 bases sitting between them. The length of the CDR3 is 17 residues. CDR3 nucleotide sequence: TGTGCCACCAGCCCCGGGGGTAGCCGGAGCTCCTACAATGAGCAGTTCTTC. Translated: CATSPGGSRSSYNEQFF.

The chain uses TRBV5-1 and TRBJ1-3, with TRBD1 matching over 8 bases. The CDR3 sequence is 16 residues long. J lost 6 bases, V lost 0 bases, and 8 bases had no gene match. Germline loops: CDR1 SGHRS, CDR2 YFSETQ. The CDR3, as DNA: TGCGCCAGCAGCTTGGCCTGGGGACAGGCTACAAACACCATATATTTT. Its protein is CASSLAWGQATNTIYF. Variable domain in full (rest from reference TRBV5-1 and TRBJ1-3): KAGVTQTPRYLIKTRGQQVTLSCSPISGHRSVSWYQQTPGQGLQFLFEYFSETQRNKGNFPGRFSGRQFSNSRSEMNVSTLELGDSALYLCASSLAWGQATNTIYFGEGSWLTVV.

The gene calls are TRBV5-5 and TRBJ1-4; no firm D call. V was clipped by 3 bases and J by 8 bases, with 8 bases between them. This CDR3 comprises 12 residues. The germline V gene has CDR1 SGHKS and CDR2 YYEKEE (reference sequence). CDR3 DNA sequence: TGTGCCAGCAGCTCCCGAGGGGAAAAACTGTTTTTT. It yields the protein CASSSRGEKLFF.

This clone turned up a few times. V and J are TRBV7-9 and TRBJ1-2; perhaps TRBD1 as D (6 bases). The germline CDR1 and CDR2 sequences are SEHNR and FQNEAQ (reference sequence). The CDR3 covers 17 residues. V lost 2 bases to trimming and J lost 3 bases, with 19 bases between them. In DNA form, the CDR3 reads TGTGCCAGCAGCTTAAGTTTTCGGGGGGCGCCCGACTATGGCTACACCTTC. Its translation is CASSLSFRGAPDYGYTF.

The rearrangement joins TRBV27 to TRBJ2-7, with 16 bases fitting TRBD2. This CDR3 is 20 amino acids long. Trimming cost V 3 bases and J 6 bases; bases outside gene matches: 17. Germline CDR1 reads MNHEY; CDR2 reads SMNVEV (reference sequence). CDR3 coding DNA: TGTGCCAGCAGTTTTCGGGGGGCCGGGACTAGCGGGAGGGCCCTCGGCGAGCAGTACTTC. It encodes CASSFRGAGTSGRALGEQYF.